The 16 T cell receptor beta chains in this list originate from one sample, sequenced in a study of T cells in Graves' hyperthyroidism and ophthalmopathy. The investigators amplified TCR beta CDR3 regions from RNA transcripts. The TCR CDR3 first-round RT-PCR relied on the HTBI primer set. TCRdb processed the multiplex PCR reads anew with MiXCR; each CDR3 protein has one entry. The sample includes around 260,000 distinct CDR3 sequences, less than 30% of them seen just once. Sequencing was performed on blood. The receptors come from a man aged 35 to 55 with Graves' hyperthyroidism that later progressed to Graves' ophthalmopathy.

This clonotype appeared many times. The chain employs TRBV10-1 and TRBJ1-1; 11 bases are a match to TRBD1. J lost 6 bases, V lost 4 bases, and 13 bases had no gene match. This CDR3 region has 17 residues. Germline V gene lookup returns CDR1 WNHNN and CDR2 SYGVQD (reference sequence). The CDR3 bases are TGCGCCAGCAGTGGGGGGACAGGGGGACGCGTTGAGGCTGAAGCTTTCTTT. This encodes CASSGGTGGRVEAEAFF.

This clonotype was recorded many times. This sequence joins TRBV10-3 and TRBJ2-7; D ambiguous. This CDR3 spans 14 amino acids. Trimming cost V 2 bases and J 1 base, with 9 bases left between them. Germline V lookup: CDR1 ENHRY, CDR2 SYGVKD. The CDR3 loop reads CAISEGEVSYEQYF. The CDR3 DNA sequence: TGTGCCATCAGTGAGGGAGAGGTTTCCTACGAGCAGTACTTC.

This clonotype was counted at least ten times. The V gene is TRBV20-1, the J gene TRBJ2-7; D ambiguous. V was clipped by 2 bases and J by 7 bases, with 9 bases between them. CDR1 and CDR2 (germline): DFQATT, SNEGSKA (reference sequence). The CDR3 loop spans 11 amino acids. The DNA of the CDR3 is TGCAGTGCTAGATTCGGTAATGAGCAGTACTTC. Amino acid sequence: CSARFGNEQYF.

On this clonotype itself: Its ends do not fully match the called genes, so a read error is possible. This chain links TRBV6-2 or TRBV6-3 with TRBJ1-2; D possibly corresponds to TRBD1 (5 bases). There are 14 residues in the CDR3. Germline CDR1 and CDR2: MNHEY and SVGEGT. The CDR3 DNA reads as TGTGCCAGCAGTGACTCAGGGTTTAGCTATGGCTACACCTTC. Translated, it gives CASSDSGFSYGYTF.

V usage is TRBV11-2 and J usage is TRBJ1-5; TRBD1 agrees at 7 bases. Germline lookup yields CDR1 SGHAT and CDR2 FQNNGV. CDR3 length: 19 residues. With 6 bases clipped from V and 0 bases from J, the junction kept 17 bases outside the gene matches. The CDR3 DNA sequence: TGTGCCAGCAGAGGATTAAGGTCAGGGGGGAGAGATAGCAATCAGCCCCAGCATTTT. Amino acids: CASRGLRSGGRDSNQPQHF.

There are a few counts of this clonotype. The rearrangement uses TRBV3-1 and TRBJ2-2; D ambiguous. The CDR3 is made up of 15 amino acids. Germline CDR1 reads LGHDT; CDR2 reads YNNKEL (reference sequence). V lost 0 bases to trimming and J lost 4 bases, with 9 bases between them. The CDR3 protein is CASSQEDHPTGELFF. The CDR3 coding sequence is TGTGCCAGCAGCCAAGAGGACCACCCCACCGGGGAGCTGTTTTTT. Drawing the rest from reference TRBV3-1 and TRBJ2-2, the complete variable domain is DTAVSQTPKYLVTQMGNDKSIKCEQNLGHDTMYWYKQDSKKFLKIMFSYNNKELIINETVPNRFSPKSPDKAHLNLHINSLELGDSAVYFCASSQEDHPTGELFFGEGSRLTVL.

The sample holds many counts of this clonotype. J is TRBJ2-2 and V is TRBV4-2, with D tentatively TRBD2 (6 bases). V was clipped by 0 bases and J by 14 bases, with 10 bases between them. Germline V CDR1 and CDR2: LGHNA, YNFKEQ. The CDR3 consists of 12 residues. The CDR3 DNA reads TGTGCCAGCAGCCAAGATACTAGCCTTCTGTTTTTT. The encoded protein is CASSQDTSLLFF.

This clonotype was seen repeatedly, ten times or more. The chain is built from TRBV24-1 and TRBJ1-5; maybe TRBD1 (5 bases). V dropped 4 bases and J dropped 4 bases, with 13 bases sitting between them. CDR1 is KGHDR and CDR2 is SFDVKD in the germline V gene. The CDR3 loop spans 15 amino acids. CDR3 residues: CATSDGDRPNQPQHF. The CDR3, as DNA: TGTGCCACCAGTGACGGCGACAGACCGAATCAGCCCCAGCATTTT.

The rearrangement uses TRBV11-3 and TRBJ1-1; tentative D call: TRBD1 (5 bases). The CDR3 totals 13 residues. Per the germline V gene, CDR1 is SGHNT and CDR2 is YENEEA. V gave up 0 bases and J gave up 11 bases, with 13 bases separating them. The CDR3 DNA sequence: TGTGCCAGCAGCTTAGATCGTAAGGGGACGGCTTTCTTT. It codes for CASSLDRKGTAFF.

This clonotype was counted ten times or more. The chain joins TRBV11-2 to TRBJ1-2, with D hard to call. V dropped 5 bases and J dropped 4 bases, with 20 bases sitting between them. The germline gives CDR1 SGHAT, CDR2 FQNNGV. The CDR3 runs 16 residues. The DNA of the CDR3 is TGTGCCAGCAGCCCGAAGGAGGAACGGACGGTCTATGGCTACACCTTC. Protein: CASSPKEERTVYGYTF.

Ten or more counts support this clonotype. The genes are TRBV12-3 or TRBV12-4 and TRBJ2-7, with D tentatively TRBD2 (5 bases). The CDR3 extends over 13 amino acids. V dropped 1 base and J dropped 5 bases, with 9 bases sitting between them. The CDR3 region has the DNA TGTGCCAGCAGTTTAGTGGGAGTGGACGAGCAGTACTTC. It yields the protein CASSLVGVDEQYF.

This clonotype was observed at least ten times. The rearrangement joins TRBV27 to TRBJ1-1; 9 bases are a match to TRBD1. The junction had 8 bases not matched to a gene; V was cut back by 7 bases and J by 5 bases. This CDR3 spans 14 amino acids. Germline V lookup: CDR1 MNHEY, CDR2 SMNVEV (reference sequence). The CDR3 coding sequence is TGTGCCAGCAAAAACAGGGGGCCGGGGACTGAAGCTTTCTTT. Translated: CASKNRGPGTEAFF.

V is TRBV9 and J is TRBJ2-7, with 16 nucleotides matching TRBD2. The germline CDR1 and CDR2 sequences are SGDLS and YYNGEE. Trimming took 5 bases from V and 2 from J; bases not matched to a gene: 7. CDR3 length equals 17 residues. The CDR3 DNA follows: TGTGCCAGCAGTTACAGGGGGACTAGCGGGAGGGCCTACGAGCAGTACTTC. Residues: CASSYRGTSGRAYEQYF.

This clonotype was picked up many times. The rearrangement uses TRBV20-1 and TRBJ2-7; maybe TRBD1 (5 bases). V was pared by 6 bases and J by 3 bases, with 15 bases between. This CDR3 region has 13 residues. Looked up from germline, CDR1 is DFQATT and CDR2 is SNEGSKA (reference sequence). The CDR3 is CSALTGWSYEQYF. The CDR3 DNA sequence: TGCAGTGCCCTAACAGGTTGGAGCTACGAGCAGTACTTC.

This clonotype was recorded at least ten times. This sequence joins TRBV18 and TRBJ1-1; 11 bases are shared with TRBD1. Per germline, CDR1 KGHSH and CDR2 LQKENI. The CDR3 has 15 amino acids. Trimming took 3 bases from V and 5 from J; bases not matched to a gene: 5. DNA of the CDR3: TGTGCCAGCTCACCGCCGGGGACAGGGGGTACTGAAGCTTTCTTT. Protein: CASSPPGTGGTEAFF.

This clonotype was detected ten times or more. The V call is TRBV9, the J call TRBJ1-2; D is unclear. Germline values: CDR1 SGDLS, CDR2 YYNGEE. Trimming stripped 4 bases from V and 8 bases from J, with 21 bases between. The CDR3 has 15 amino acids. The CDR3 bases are TGTGCCAGCAGCCCCACTCTACATGAATCTATGGGCTACACCTTC. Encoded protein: CASSPTLHESMGYTF.